A selection of T cell receptor beta chains follows, all from one sample in a study of T cells in lung cancer brain metastases. Libraries were prepared by immunoSEQ multiplex PCR; TCRdb keeps only in-frame clonotypes and omits some of them. The data hold about 2,500 clones, with 80% to 95% observed a single time. The sequenced sample consisted of tumor tissue from a brain metastasis. These receptors all come from an older man with non-small cell lung cancer that had spread to the brain. CDR3s include the opening cysteine and the closing phenylalanine or tryptophan. A D gene is named only where the DNA matches it firmly. Rows give clone size only sometimes, using once, few, many, or a class for an expanded clone.

d_call: TRBD1
cdr3_length: 13
clone_size: NA
v_call: TRBV27
j_call: TRBJ2-2
cdr3_nt: TGTGCCAGCAGTAGGGGGCCGACCGGGGAGCTGTTTTTT
cdr3_aa: CASSRGPTGELFF

d_call: NA
cdr3_length: 13
clone_size: NA
v_call: TRBV7-6
j_call: TRBJ2-5
cdr3_nt: TGTGCCAGCAGCCTCAACAGGGTAAAGACCCAGTACTTC
cdr3_aa: CASSLNRVKTQYF

d_call: TRBD1
cdr3_length: 15
clone_size: once
v_call: TRBV7-2
j_call: TRBJ2-1
cdr3_nt: TGTGCCAGCAGCGGGGCGAGGGGGCCTCAATATGAGCAGTTCTTC
cdr3_aa: CASSGARGPQYEQFF

d_call: TRBD1
cdr3_length: 16
clone_size: NA
v_call: TRBV7-3
j_call: TRBJ2-1
cdr3_nt: TGTGCCAGCAGCCTCACGACAGGGGAAGCCTACAATGAACAGTTCTTC
cdr3_aa: CASSLTTGEAYNEQFF

d_call: NA
cdr3_length: 16
clone_size: NA
v_call: TRBV5-5
j_call: TRBJ2-1
cdr3_nt: TGTGCCAGCAGCTTGGATAGGTCCTATTCCTACAATGAGCAGTTCTTC
cdr3_aa: CASSLDRSYSYNEQFF

d_call: TRBD2
cdr3_length: 17
clone_size: NA
v_call: TRBV4-3
j_call: TRBJ2-7
cdr3_nt: TGCGCCAGCAGCCCAAGAACTAGCGGCCCTACTACCTACGAGCAGTACTTC
cdr3_aa: CASSPRTSGPTTYEQYF

d_call: NA
cdr3_length: 13
clone_size: once
v_call: TRBV2
j_call: TRBJ2-2
cdr3_nt: TGTGCCAGCAAAAGGGGTAACACCGGGGAGCTGTTTTTT
cdr3_aa: CASKRGNTGELFF

d_call: TRBD1
cdr3_length: 12
clone_size: NA
v_call: TRBV19
j_call: TRBJ1-2
cdr3_nt: TGTGCCAGTAGTAAACAGGGGCTTGCCTACACCTTC
cdr3_aa: CASSKQGLAYTF

d_call: NA
cdr3_length: 15
clone_size: once
v_call: TRBV30
j_call: TRBJ2-6
cdr3_nt: TGTGCCTGGAGTGTATCGGGCTCTGGGGCCAACGTCCTGACTTTC
cdr3_aa: CAWSVSGSGANVLTF

d_call: NA
cdr3_length: 13
clone_size: few
v_call: TRBV18
j_call: TRBJ2-5
cdr3_nt: TGTGCCAGCTCGGATGCGAGCCGGGAGACCCAGTACTTC
cdr3_aa: CASSDASRETQYF

d_call: TRBD2
cdr3_length: 16
clone_size: NA
v_call: TRBV29-1
j_call: TRBJ2-5
cdr3_nt: TGCAGCGTTCTAGGGGCGGCGGGGGGCCGTTCCCAAACCCAGTACTTC
cdr3_aa: CSVLGAAGGRSQTQYF

d_call: TRBD1
cdr3_length: 15
clone_size: NA
v_call: TRBV7-9
j_call: TRBJ2-4
cdr3_nt: TGTGCCAGCAGCCTCGGACAGGGGGGAATAAACATTCAGTACTTC
cdr3_aa: CASSLGQGGINIQYF

d_call: NA
cdr3_length: 13
clone_size: NA
v_call: TRBV2
j_call: TRBJ2-2
cdr3_nt: TGTGCCAGCCGGACAGTAGTCACCGGGGAGCTGTTTTTT
cdr3_aa: CASRTVVTGELFF

d_call: NA
cdr3_length: 15
clone_size: NA
v_call: TRBV15
j_call: TRBJ2-7
cdr3_nt: TGTGCCACCAGCATGCGGTCCACTCCCCGCGGGGAGCAGTACTTC
cdr3_aa: CATSMRSTPRGEQYF

d_call: TRBD2
cdr3_length: 18
clone_size: once
v_call: TRBV7-2
j_call: TRBJ2-7
cdr3_nt: TGTGCCAGCAGCTTAAGTCTAGCGGGAGGGGGGGTACCATACGAGCAGTACTTC
cdr3_aa: CASSLSLAGGGVPYEQYF

d_call: NA
cdr3_length: 13
clone_size: NA
v_call: TRBV4-2
j_call: TRBJ2-1
cdr3_nt: TGTGCCAGCAGCCAGGTTGGGGACAATGAGCAGTTCTTC
cdr3_aa: CASSQVGDNEQFF

d_call: NA
cdr3_length: 15
clone_size: NA
v_call: TRBV29-1
j_call: TRBJ2-1
cdr3_nt: TGCAGCGCCGAGGGGCAGCGGATCTCCTACAATGAGCAGTTCTTC
cdr3_aa: CSAEGQRISYNEQFF

d_call: TRBD2
cdr3_length: 18
clone_size: NA
v_call: TRBV18
j_call: TRBJ2-3
cdr3_nt: TGTGCCAGCTCACCGCCGGGACTAGCGGGAGGGCCGACAGATACGCAGTATTTT
cdr3_aa: CASSPPGLAGGPTDTQYF

d_call: TRBD1
cdr3_length: 15
clone_size: NA
v_call: TRBV18
j_call: TRBJ2-3
cdr3_nt: TGTGCCAGCTCCCTGGACAGGGGCGGGGCAGATACGCAGTATTTT
cdr3_aa: CASSLDRGGADTQYF

d_call: NA
cdr3_length: 13
clone_size: NA
v_call: TRBV5-8
j_call: TRBJ2-1
cdr3_nt: TGTGCCAGCAGCTTGGAAGTACTGTCTTTGCAGTTCTTC
cdr3_aa: CASSLEVLSLQFF

d_call: NA
cdr3_length: 14
clone_size: NA
v_call: TRBV11-3
j_call: TRBJ2-2
cdr3_nt: TGTGCCAGCAGCGGGACACTGAACACCGGGGAGCTGTTTTTT
cdr3_aa: CASSGTLNTGELFF

d_call: NA
cdr3_length: 16
clone_size: NA
v_call: TRBV5-4
j_call: TRBJ2-3
cdr3_nt: TGTGCCAGCAGCTTGAAGGCACGTACTATCACAGATACGCAGTATTTT
cdr3_aa: CASSLKARTITDTQYF

d_call: NA
cdr3_length: 14
clone_size: NA
v_call: TRBV18
j_call: TRBJ2-7
cdr3_nt: TGTGCCAGCTCACCATCGGGACGGTACTACGAGCAGTACTTC
cdr3_aa: CASSPSGRYYEQYF

d_call: NA
cdr3_length: 13
clone_size: NA
v_call: TRBV29-1
j_call: TRBJ1-1
cdr3_nt: TGCAGCGTTGAACGGGACAAGGGGCCCGAAGCTTTCTTT
cdr3_aa: CSVERDKGPEAFF

d_call: TRBD2
cdr3_length: 18
clone_size: NA
v_call: TRBV9
j_call: TRBJ2-2
cdr3_nt: TGTGCCAGCAGCTCCTGGGGCGGGGGGGCCTCAGGCACCGGGGAGCTGTTTTTT
cdr3_aa: CASSSWGGGASGTGELFF

d_call: NA
cdr3_length: 15
clone_size: NA
v_call: TRBV5-6
j_call: TRBJ2-3
cdr3_nt: TGTGCCAGCAATCCGCCTGGGGTCGCCACAGATACGCAGTATTTT
cdr3_aa: CASNPPGVATDTQYF

d_call: NA
cdr3_length: 15
clone_size: NA
v_call: TRBV9
j_call: TRBJ2-3
cdr3_nt: TGTGCCAGCAGCGTAGGGGGGGCTAACACAGATACGCAGTATTTT
cdr3_aa: CASSVGGANTDTQYF

d_call: NA
cdr3_length: 15
clone_size: NA
v_call: TRBV9
j_call: TRBJ2-3
cdr3_nt: TGTGCCAGCAGCGTAGGGGGGGCTAGCACAGATACGCAGTATTTT
cdr3_aa: CASSVGGASTDTQYF

d_call: TRBD1
cdr3_length: 15
clone_size: large
v_call: TRBV9
j_call: TRBJ1-2
cdr3_nt: TGTGCCAGCAGCCTCGGGACAGGTATCCCTTATGGCTACACCTTC
cdr3_aa: CASSLGTGIPYGYTF

d_call: TRBD1
cdr3_length: 15
clone_size: NA
v_call: TRBV5-6
j_call: TRBJ1-3
cdr3_nt: TGTGCCAGCAGCCCCAGACAGGGAGGTGGAAACACCATATATTTT
cdr3_aa: CASSPRQGGGNTIYF

d_call: NA
cdr3_length: 13
clone_size: NA
v_call: TRBV30
j_call: TRBJ2-5
cdr3_nt: TGTGCCTGGAGTGTCTGGGGCCAAGAGACCCAGTACTTC
cdr3_aa: CAWSVWGQETQYF

d_call: TRBD2
cdr3_length: 13
clone_size: NA
v_call: TRBV5-1
j_call: TRBJ2-1
cdr3_nt: TGCGCCAGCAGCGGGGGACTAGTGGAGGAGCAGTTCTTC
cdr3_aa: CASSGGLVEEQFF

d_call: TRBD1
cdr3_length: 15
clone_size: NA
v_call: TRBV5-1
j_call: TRBJ2-4
cdr3_nt: TGCGCCAGCAGCCTCCGGACAGGGGACAAAAACATTCAGTACTTC
cdr3_aa: CASSLRTGDKNIQYF

d_call: TRBD1
cdr3_length: 14
clone_size: NA
v_call: TRBV4-1
j_call: TRBJ2-1
cdr3_nt: TGCGCCAGCAGCCACGAAACAGGGGCCGATGAGCAGTTCTTC
cdr3_aa: CASSHETGADEQFF

d_call: NA
cdr3_length: 11
clone_size: few
v_call: TRBV20-1
j_call: TRBJ1-2
cdr3_nt: TGCAGTGCCCAAACGGTGTATGGCTACACCTTC
cdr3_aa: CSAQTVYGYTF

d_call: TRBD1
cdr3_length: 14
clone_size: NA
v_call: TRBV19
j_call: TRBJ2-7
cdr3_nt: TGTGCCAGTAGTCCGGGACAGGGGGCCTACGAGCAGTACTTC
cdr3_aa: CASSPGQGAYEQYF

d_call: NA
cdr3_length: 15
clone_size: NA
v_call: TRBV29-1
j_call: TRBJ2-7
cdr3_nt: TGCAGCGTTGAAGCCCCCGGGAGTGTTTTCGACGAGCAGTACTTC
cdr3_aa: CSVEAPGSVFDEQYF

d_call: TRBD2
cdr3_length: 17
clone_size: NA
v_call: TRBV23-1
j_call: TRBJ2-1
cdr3_nt: TGCGCCAGCAGTCAACCCCCATCGGGACTAGTTATACATGAGCAGTTCTTC
cdr3_aa: CASSQPPSGLVIHEQFF

d_call: NA
cdr3_length: 14
clone_size: NA
v_call: TRBV18
j_call: TRBJ1-2
cdr3_nt: TGTGCCAGCTCACCACCGGGACAAAACTATGGCTACACCTTC
cdr3_aa: CASSPPGQNYGYTF

d_call: TRBD1
cdr3_length: 16
clone_size: NA
v_call: TRBV18
j_call: TRBJ2-6
cdr3_nt: TGTGCCAGCTCACCACAGGGGGCGGCTGGGGCCAACGTCCTGACTTTC
cdr3_aa: CASSPQGAAGANVLTF

d_call: NA
cdr3_length: 16
clone_size: NA
v_call: TRBV19
j_call: TRBJ2-1
cdr3_nt: TGTGCCAGTAGTACCCCAGGGCAGCTACCCTACAATGAGCAGTTCTTC
cdr3_aa: CASSTPGQLPYNEQFF

d_call: NA
cdr3_length: 14
clone_size: NA
v_call: TRBV7-8
j_call: TRBJ2-3
cdr3_nt: TGTGCCAGCAGCTTCGGGGCCAGCACAGATACGCAGTATTTT
cdr3_aa: CASSFGASTDTQYF

d_call: TRBD1
cdr3_length: 13
clone_size: NA
v_call: TRBV18
j_call: TRBJ1-5
cdr3_nt: TGTGCCAGCTCCGGGACAGGGGTAGGGCCCCAGCATTTT
cdr3_aa: CASSGTGVGPQHF

d_call: NA
cdr3_length: 12
clone_size: few
v_call: TRBV6-4
j_call: TRBJ2-3
cdr3_nt: TGTGCCAGCAGTGACGGAACAGATACGCAGTATTTT
cdr3_aa: CASSDGTDTQYF

d_call: NA
cdr3_length: 16
clone_size: NA
v_call: TRBV18
j_call: TRBJ1-6
cdr3_nt: TGTGCCAGCCCTAGGACAGTCGGTAGCGTTAATTCACCCCTCCACTTT
cdr3_aa: CASPRTVGSVNSPLHF

d_call: NA
cdr3_length: 15
clone_size: NA
v_call: TRBV9
j_call: TRBJ2-2
cdr3_nt: TGTGCCAGCAGCCCTAAAGGGGCGAACACCGGGGAGCTGTTTTTT
cdr3_aa: CASSPKGANTGELFF

d_call: NA
cdr3_length: 15
clone_size: NA
v_call: TRBV30
j_call: TRBJ2-1
cdr3_nt: TGTGCCTGGAGTATGGGGGGGCCCACCTACAATGAGCAGTTCTTC
cdr3_aa: CAWSMGGPTYNEQFF

d_call: TRBD1
cdr3_length: 15
clone_size: NA
v_call: TRBV6-5
j_call: TRBJ1-6
cdr3_nt: TGTGCCAGCAGTTACAGGACAGGGAACTTCTCACCCCTCCACTTT
cdr3_aa: CASSYRTGNFSPLHF

d_call: NA
cdr3_length: 14
clone_size: NA
v_call: TRBV14
j_call: TRBJ2-6
cdr3_nt: TGTGCCAGCAGCCACAACTCTGGGGCCAACGTCCTGACTTTC
cdr3_aa: CASSHNSGANVLTF

d_call: NA
cdr3_length: 14
clone_size: few
v_call: TRBV6-6
j_call: TRBJ1-5
cdr3_nt: TGTGCCAGCAGTCTTACAGGGAAAAATCAGCCCCAGCATTTT
cdr3_aa: CASSLTGKNQPQHF

d_call: NA
cdr3_length: 15
clone_size: NA
v_call: TRBV30
j_call: TRBJ2-5
cdr3_nt: TGTGCCTGGGGTGGGGTAGGGGTACTTCGGGAGACCCAGTACTTC
cdr3_aa: CAWGGVGVLRETQYF

d_call: NA
cdr3_length: 12
clone_size: NA
v_call: TRBV29-1
j_call: TRBJ1-5
cdr3_nt: TGCAGCGTTGGGATCCACAATCAGCCCCAGCATTTT
cdr3_aa: CSVGIHNQPQHF